Included here is one T cell receptor beta chain sequence, with context. Antigen specificity is unknown. The data were obtained in a study of CXCR3-negative and CXCR3-positive naive CD8 T cells. Study-level points and caveats: Compared with CXCR3-negative naive cells, CXCR3-positive naive cells showed more hydrophobic TRB CDR3s. Naive subsets showed comparable surface CD5, and TCR interaction strength was also inferred from TRB CDR3 physicochemistry. Memory cells differed in TRBV-TRBJ usage, but naive CXCR3-negative and CXCR3-positive cells had similar usage.

The CDR3 is 14 residues long. UMI-tagged TRB cDNA libraries were built via 5' RACE. TCRdb re-called the 5' RACE reads; every CDR3 protein appears as one record, without DNA. Recorded for this sample: about 150,000 distinct CDR3 sequences. The sequence was collected from a human donor in good health. Some clones in this sample may be carry-over from other donors' samples. The chain couples TRBV12-3 or TRBV12-4 to TRBJ1-5. Sequencing used naive CXCR3+ CD8+ T cells from blood. Subset defined: CD45RO-CCR7+CD27+CD95- naive CD8+ T cells expressing CXCR3 (TNR3+). The CDR3 sequence is CASSFKGHNQPQHF.